This T cell receptor beta chain is from a study of blood T cell repertoires in COVID-19. Study context: The United States, Italy and Spain provided the acute and convalescent COVID-19 samples. PBMCs, B-cell-depleted T cells, or T cells provided the cDNA or gDNA that made up the material.

While infection was still active, Seattle patients were enrolled and then followed longitudinally. The V and J ends lost 2 bases and 2 bases, in that order; junction bases with no gene match: 9. Germline V lookup: CDR1 SGDLS, CDR2 YYNGEE. The length of the CDR3 is 17 residues. Per the original methods: Reference gene primer amplification in the assay estimated nucleated cell counts. Repertoires were generated with immunoSEQ multiplex PCR, while TCRdb's copy carries only in-frame clones and drops some. The V and J calls and clone size are taken from that table; D and trimming were inferred from the DNA. The sample consists of about 530,000 clones, about 88% of them appearing once.

V and J are TRBV9 and TRBJ2-2; 7 bases map to TRBD2. The origin of this receptor is a woman between 50 and 59 years old with COVID-19, enrolled during active disease. The sample consisted of peripheral blood. The DNA of the CDR3 is TGTGCCAGCAGCGTCCCGGGGGGAACCGTAAACACCGGGGAGCTGTTTTTT. It encodes CASSVPGGTVNTGELFF.